Listed below are T cell receptor beta chains from one sample, sequenced in a study of blood T cell repertoires in COVID-19. Clones were sequenced by immunoSEQ multiplex PCR, and TCRdb holds only the in-frame ones, with some missing. The table lists tens of thousands of clones, around 87% of them singletons. Sequenced material: peripheral blood. The origin of the receptors is a human donor in a cohort sampled during active COVID-19. Both conserved end residues are part of each CDR3. The order of the fields is J gene, clone size, V gene, D gene, CDR3 DNA, CDR3 protein. D genes are given only for firm matches. Some rows have no size entry. The others give once, few or many, or a class for an expanded clone.

>TRBJ2-2|-|TRBV28|TRBD2
TGTGCCAGCAGTAATATAGCGGGAGGTCCCGGGGAGCTGTTTTTT
CASSNIAGGPGELFF
>TRBJ1-1|-|TRBV28|-
TGTGCCAGCAGTTTAATAGGTAGGGGCTGGGGCACTGAAGCTTTCTTT
CASSLIGRGWGTEAFF
>TRBJ2-2|-|TRBV3-1/TRBV3-2|-
TGTGCCAGCAGCCATGAGGAATTTGCCGGGGAGCTGTTTTTT
CASSHEEFAGELFF
>TRBJ2-1|-|TRBV11-2|TRBD2
TGTGCCAGCAGCTTATACCGGCGGGAGGGCCCCAATGAGCAGTTCTTC
CASSLYRREGPNEQFF
>TRBJ1-4|-|TRBV29-1|-
TGCAGCGTTGAAGACAAAAAACTGTTTTTT
CSVEDKKLFF
>TRBJ2-1|-|TRBV5-1|TRBD2
TGCGCCAGCAGCGGGGGACTAGCGGGTGATGAGCAGTTCTTC
CASSGGLAGDEQFF
>TRBJ1-6|-|TRBV6-1|-
TGTGCCAGCAGTGAGACAGTGAATTCACCCCTCCACTTT
CASSETVNSPLHF
>TRBJ2-7|-|TRBV7-6|TRBD1
TGTGCCAGCAGCTTAGGGACAGGGGTCGACGAGCAGTACTTC
CASSLGTGVDEQYF
>TRBJ2-7|-|TRBV18|-
TGTGCCAGCTCACCAAGCAGCGTTGCGGAGCAGTACTTC
CASSPSSVAEQYF
>TRBJ2-7|-|TRBV15|TRBD1
TGTGCCACCAGCAGAGATAAGGACAGGGTCCACGAGCAGTACTTC
CATSRDKDRVHEQYF
>TRBJ2-6|-|TRBV19|-
TGTGCCAGTAGTATTAACAGCTTCTCGGCCAACGTCCTGACTTTC
CASSINSFSANVLTF
>TRBJ2-1|-|TRBV11-2|TRBD2
TGTGCCAGCAGCCCCAGATTTCCCGGGGGGAGCTACAATGAGCAGTTCTTC
CASSPRFPGGSYNEQFF
>TRBJ2-1|few|TRBV2|TRBD2
TGTGCCAGCACTCTACGGGAGCGGGAGTTGATTGAGCAGTTCTTC
CASTLRERELIEQFF
>TRBJ1-1|-|TRBV5-6|TRBD1
TGTGCCAGCAGCTTCTTGGCAGGGGGGAACACTGAAGCTTTCTTT
CASSFLAGGNTEAFF
>TRBJ1-6|-|TRBV10-3|-
TGTGCCATCAGTGGCAGGGATTCACCCCTCCACTTT
CAISGRDSPLHF
>TRBJ1-4|-|TRBV5-1|-
TGCGCCAGCAGCTTGGCCGCGACAGCGATTAATGAAAAACTGTTTTTT
CASSLAATAINEKLFF
>TRBJ2-1|-|TRBV7-8|-
TGTGCCAGCAGCTTAGTTACCAGCTACAATGAGCAGTTCTTC
CASSLVTSYNEQFF
>TRBJ2-3|-|TRBV7-9|TRBD1
TGTGCCAGCAGCACAAACGACAGGGAAACTAGCACAGATACGCAGTATTTT
CASSTNDRETSTDTQYF
>TRBJ2-7|-|TRBV28|-
TGTGCCAGCAGTTTAGATAGCGGACAATCCTACGAGCAGTACTTC
CASSLDSGQSYEQYF
>TRBJ2-7|-|TRBV12-3/TRBV12-4|-
TGTGCCAGCAGTTTAACACAGGAGTACGAGCAGTACTTC
CASSLTQEYEQYF
>TRBJ2-7|-|TRBV7-9|TRBD2
TGTGCCAGCAGCTGGGGGGGATCCAAAAATAGCGGGATAGGCTACGAGCAGTACTTC
CASSWGGSKNSGIGYEQYF
>TRBJ1-3|-|TRBV14|-
TGTGCCAGCAGCCAAACGTCCAGCTCTGGAAACACCATATATTTT
CASSQTSSSGNTIYF
>TRBJ2-7|once|TRBV9|TRBD2
TGTGCCAGCAGCGTATCATTAGCGGGAGGGTCCTACGAGCAGTACTTC
CASSVSLAGGSYEQYF
>TRBJ1-1|once|TRBV5-5|TRBD1
TGTGCCAGCAGATGGGACAGCCCCGTCGGTATGAACACTGAAGCTTTCTTT
CASRWDSPVGMNTEAFF
>TRBJ1-4|few|TRBV7-9|-
TGTGCCAGCAGCGCGGACAGCATCCTAGAAAAACTGTTTTTT
CASSADSILEKLFF
>TRBJ2-1|-|TRBV14|-
TGTGCCAGCAGCCAAGAATTGACATTCCGGGGGAATGAGCAGTTCTTC
CASSQELTFRGNEQFF
>TRBJ2-5|-|TRBV11-2|-
TGTGCCAGCAGCTTAGGGTTGCGGGGAAACCAAGAGACCCAGTACTTC
CASSLGLRGNQETQYF
>TRBJ2-7|once|TRBV11-2|-
TGTGCCAGCAGCCATTCACCCTTGGCGGGTCCACTGGAGCAGTACTTC
CASSHSPLAGPLEQYF
>TRBJ2-3|-|TRBV4-1|TRBD1
TGCGCCAGCAGCCCCCGGACAGGGGTTGAGGTTTCAGATACGCAGTATTTT
CASSPRTGVEVSDTQYF
>TRBJ1-2|-|TRBV9|TRBD1
TGTGCCAGCAGCGTAGAATGGAGACAGGGCTATGGCTACACCTTC
CASSVEWRQGYGYTF
>TRBJ2-5|-|TRBV16|TRBD1
TGTGCCAGCAGCCAAGACAGGGGGCGGGAGACCCAGTACTTC
CASSQDRGRETQYF
>TRBJ2-1|-|TRBV2|TRBD1
TGTGCCAGCAGTGATGACAGGGAACACAATGAGCAGTTCTTC
CASSDDREHNEQFF
>TRBJ2-1|few|TRBV10-1|-
TGCGCCAGCACCATAACAGGGTCTAATGAGCAGTTCTTC
CASTITGSNEQFF
>TRBJ2-7|-|TRBV28|TRBD2
TGTGCCAGCAGCCTCGGACTAGCGGGAGTCGCCTACGAGCAGTACTTC
CASSLGLAGVAYEQYF
>TRBJ2-1|-|TRBV28|TRBD1
TGTGCCAGCGGAAACCAGGGGGCGCAGGATGAGCAGTTCTTC
CASGNQGAQDEQFF
>TRBJ1-6|-|TRBV5-1|TRBD1
TGCGCCAGCAGGCAGACAGGGTTCGGTTCACCCCTCCACTTT
CASRQTGFGSPLHF
>TRBJ2-3|-|TRBV4-1|-
TGCGCCAGCAGCCAAGAATCTGATACGCAGTATTTT
CASSQESDTQYF
>TRBJ2-7|-|TRBV5-5|TRBD2
TGTGCCAGCAGGGATGGACTAGCGGCTTCCTACGAGCAGTACTTC
CASRDGLAASYEQYF
>TRBJ1-4|-|TRBV19|-
TGTGCCAGTAGTATTTGGGCCGCCTCTAATGAAAAACTGTTTTTT
CASSIWAASNEKLFF
>TRBJ1-6|-|TRBV3-1/TRBV3-2|TRBD1
TGTGCCAGCAGCCAAGATTACGGGACAGAACTACATTCACCCCTCCACTTT
CASSQDYGTELHSPLHF
>TRBJ2-2|-|TRBV28|TRBD1
TGTGCCAGCAGTTCAGGACAGGGGAACACCGGGGAGCTGTTTTTT
CASSSGQGNTGELFF
>TRBJ2-6|-|TRBV18|-
TGTGCCAGCTCACCAATGGTAGCTAACTCTGGGGCCAACGTCCTGACTTTC
CASSPMVANSGANVLTF